The subject of this entry is one TCR beta chain. Libraries were prepared by immunoSEQ multiplex PCR; TCRdb keeps only in-frame clonotypes and omits some of them. The sample has 55,000 to 85,000 clones; under 98% are singletons. V lost 4 bases and J 2 bases, leaving 13 bases between the germline ends. The CDR3 runs 14 residues. Germline V gene lookup returns CDR1 GTSNPN and CDR2 SVGIG (reference sequence). This sample was included in a study of technical replicates of blood from four donors. The chain joins TRBV30 to TRBJ2-3, with a weak D call TRBD1 (5 bases). The sequence derives from a human donor in good health. Sequencing used T cells isolated from PBMCs. CDR3 sequence: CAWTKGVITDTQYF. The DNA for the CDR3 is TGTGCCTGGACCAAAGGGGTGATCACAGATACGCAGTATTTT.